This T cell receptor beta chain appears in the sequencing data of a study of blood T cell repertoires in COVID-19. Across the study: In each case, the material was cDNA or gDNA derived from T cells, B-cell-depleted T cells, or PBMCs.

The protocol was immunoSEQ multiplex PCR, while the TCRdb copy is restricted to in-frame clones and leaves out a portion. The sample holds under 250,000 clones, roughly 85% seen once. The age range of participants was roughly 18 to 90 years, with residence in more than 20 US areas. Cohort placement rested on clinical history that participants reported themselves. The specimen sequenced was PBMCs or T cells enriched from blood (not recorded which). This clonotype originated in a woman between 35 and 50 years old who had been exposed to COVID-19.

The CDR3 protein is CASRGTGEGYGYTF. The CDR3 DNA sequence: TGTGCCAGCCGCGGGACAGGGGAAGGGTATGGCTACACCTTC. The chain links TRBV6-5 to TRBJ1-2; 10 bases agree with TRBD1. V was pared by 8 bases and J by 5 bases, with 8 bases of the junction left unmatched. The CDR3 has 14 residues. Germline CDR1 reads MNHEY; CDR2 reads SVGAGI.